This T cell receptor beta chain was sequenced during a study of beta chain features in type 1 diabetes. cDNA synthesis used the whole RNA isolate, giving expressed TCRB sequences. The repertoire was sequenced with immunoSEQ multiplex PCR; TCRdb's copy has only in-frame clones and lacks some. In the table there are a few hundred thousand clones, 13% to 15% of which are singletons. Study-wide results and caveats: Moderately but significantly shorter TCRB CDR3s were found in Type 1 diabetes patients in all four CD4+ subsets.

The CDR3 runs to 15 residues. V was clipped by 0 bases and J by 3 bases, with 10 bases between them. Germline V gives CDR1 SGDLS, CDR2 YYNGEE. Sorting that relied on CD45RO/CCR7/CD25/CD127/CD95/CD27 yielded CD4+ naive, central memory, regulatory and stem cell-like memory cells. Sorted populations were all over 95% pure. This clone was observed a few times. The target antigen is unknown. The sample was naive CD4+ T cells from blood. This TCR derives from a man aged 25-45 years with type 1 diabetes. The J gene is TRBJ1-5, the V gene TRBV9; tentatively, D is TRBD1 (6 bases). CDR3 nucleotide sequence: TGTGCCAGCAGCGTAGGGTCAGGGGACAATCAGCCCCAGCATTTT. Residues: CASSVGSGDNQPQHF.